These T cell receptor beta chains were read from a single sample in a study of identical twins. Each CDR3 protein is one row after TCRdb ran MiXCR on the 5' RACE reads. The sample lists roughly 1,500,000 distinct CDR3 sequences; around 33% were seen once. Material for sequencing was cord blood. The receptors originated from a newborn girl in good health. Both conserved end residues are part of each CDR3. The D gene is left open where the match is weak. Size is stated for part of the rows, as once, few or many counts, or as a class when the clone is expanded.

TRBV18	TRBD1	TRBJ2-7	.	CASSPPSGTGAYEQYF	TGTGCCAGCTCACCGCCATCCGGGACAGGGGCCTACGAGCAGTACTTC
TRBV12-3/TRBV12-4	TRBD1	TRBJ1-1	.	CASSPKDREVNTEAFF	TGTGCCAGCAGTCCAAAAGACAGGGAGGTGAACACTGAAGCTTTCTTT
TRBV6-5	.	TRBJ1-2	.	CASSSSGTASVGYTF	TGTGCCAGCAGTTCTTCCGGGACCGCCAGTGTGGGCTACACCTTC
TRBV4-1	.	TRBJ1-6	.	CASSQAGQIFSYNSPLHF	TGCGCCAGCAGCCAAGCCGGACAAATTTTCTCCTATAATTCACCCCTCCACTTT
TRBV4-2	TRBD2	TRBJ2-7	.	CASSQDELAGRYEQYF	TGTGCCAGCAGCCAAGATGAACTAGCGGGACGCTACGAGCAGTACTTC
TRBV6-5	.	TRBJ1-5	.	CASRRAGIGNQPQHF	TGTGCCAGCCGCCGTGCGGGGATTGGCAATCAGCCCCAGCATTTT
TRBV27	.	TRBJ1-5	few	CASRFTSQGYQPQHF	TGTGCCAGCAGGTTTACTTCTCAGGGGTATCAGCCCCAGCATTTT
TRBV5-1	.	TRBJ2-7	.	CASRAKGSYEQYF	TGCGCCAGCCGTGCCAAAGGGTCCTACGAGCAGTACTTC
TRBV5-1	TRBD2	TRBJ2-5	.	CASRLKLAGGRLETQYF	TGCGCCAGCAGACTAAAATTAGCGGGCGGTCGGCTGGAGACCCAGTACTTC
TRBV6-6	.	TRBJ1-2	few	CASSYRPGSYGYTF	TGTGCCAGCAGCTATCGGCCAGGCAGCTATGGCTACACCTTC